The clone carrying this T cell receptor (beta chain) was counted only a few times. Its antigen remains unidentified. As for the cDNA, it was generated by 5'RACE with 10-nucleotide random UMIs. TCRdb analysed the 5' RACE reads with MiXCR anew, one entry per CDR3 protein. The data contain roughly 76,000 distinct CDR3 sequences, around an eighth of them seen just once; the ten biggest clones take up under 7%. CDR3 length: 15 residues. Between the trimmed V and J ends, which lost 3 bases and 3 bases, there was a span of 14 bases. The V gene's germline CDR1 is LGHNA and CDR2 YNFKEQ. The unsorted libraries were produced from 2 million PBMCs held at -80 C. The source of the sample is a study of neurological immune-mediated disorders. Study-level results: There were no CDR3 amino acid sequences shared by expanded clones across subjects, a result suggesting private repertoires in all groups. It was HTLV-1-associated myelopathy that showed the most TCR clonal expansion, while multiple sclerosis showed the least, falling below healthy controls.

Sequencing input: PBMCs. This rearrangement joins TRBV4-2 to TRBJ2-5; TRBD2 might be the D (6 bases). This clonotype originated in a woman aged 45-65 years in good health. The CDR3 coding sequence is TGTGCCAGCAGCCATGGGGGGACCGGGAAAGAGACCCAGTACTTC. Amino acids: CASSHGGTGKETQYF.